One and the same sample provided the 8 T cell receptor beta chains below, sequenced in a study of vaccination effects on CD4 cells after COVID-19. These TCRs are of unknown antigen specificity. The ViraFEST assay expanded antigen-specific CD4+ T cells with viral peptide pools before sequencing. Subsequent to a culture period of 10 to 11 days, CD4+ T cells were isolated. Absence of prior SARS-CoV-2 infection characterized the vaccine recipients, who showed negative nucleocapsid antibodies. Produced via immunoSEQ multiplex PCR; TCRdb's table is partial and in-frame only. The sample shows under 30,000 clones, more than 65% of them seen only once. The sample consisted of CD4+ T cells from PBMCs cultured with HCoV-NL63 spike peptides, taken before COVID-19 vaccination. Source of these receptors: a human donor who received a COVID-19 vaccine.

A single count supports this clone. J is TRBJ1-2 and V is TRBV19, with 12 bases identical to TRBD1. The V segment lost 2 bases and the J segment 5 bases; nucleotides outside the gene matches: 9. This CDR3 is built from 17 residues. The germline CDR1 and CDR2 sequences are LNHDA and SQIVND (reference sequence). In DNA, the CDR3 is TGTGCCAGTAGTATACCCCCCGGGACAGGGGGCTTTTATGGCTACACCTTC. Translated, it gives CASSIPPGTGGFYGYTF.

In this sample, this clone turned up a few times. This chain uses TRBV18 with TRBJ1-6; D remains ambiguous. The V end lost 3 bases, the J end lost 9 bases, and 9 bases lay between the germline ends. There are 13 residues in the CDR3. Per the germline V gene, CDR1 is KGHSH and CDR2 is LQKENI. CDR3 coding DNA: TGTGCCAGCTCACCCGTCACGGGTTCACCCCTCCACTTT. It encodes CASSPVTGSPLHF.

The CDR3 spells CASSQADGFYNEQFF. The CDR3 DNA follows: TGTGCCAGCAGCCAAGCGGACGGATTCTACAATGAGCAGTTCTTC. This sequence joins TRBV3-1 (or the pseudogene TRBV3-2) and TRBJ2-1; the D is unclear. The CDR3 length is 15 residues. CDR1 is LGHDT, CDR2 YNNKEL, per germline (reference sequence). Trimming took off 1 base at V and 3 bases at J, with 10 bases between the two ends.

This clone came up once. The V and J genes are TRBV12-3 or TRBV12-4 and TRBJ1-5; unclear D gene. V lost 5 bases to trimming and J lost 5 bases, with 4 bases between them. The CDR3 is made up of 11 amino acids. DNA for the CDR3: TGTGCCAGCAGTGCCGATCAGCCCCAGCATTTT. This codes for CASSADQPQHF.

The V gene is TRBV11-2, the J gene TRBJ2-2; 8 nucleotides line up with TRBD1. V shed 6 bases, J shed 1 base, and the junction held 4 bases outside the gene matches. The CDR3 sequence is 15 residues long. Germline V gene lookup returns CDR1 SGHAT and CDR2 FQNNGV. The CDR3: CASSRGTGNTGELFF. The CDR3 DNA reads TGTGCCAGCAGTCGAGGGACAGGGAACACCGGGGAGCTGTTTTTT.

The V call is TRBV19, the J call TRBJ1-1; 9 nucleotides match TRBD1. With 9 bases clipped from V and 10 bases from J, the junction kept 6 bases outside the gene matches. Germline V CDR1 and CDR2: LNHDA, SQIVND (reference sequence). The CDR3 loop spans 11 amino acids. This CDR3 reads CASSLQGAAFF. The CDR3 DNA follows: TGTGCCAGCTCTCTACAGGGGGCAGCTTTCTTT. Full variable domain (remainder filled in from reference TRBV19 and TRBJ1-1): DGGITQSPKYLFRKEGQNVTLSCEQNLNHDAMYWYRQDPGQGLRLIYYSQIVNDFQKGDIAEGYSVSREKKESFPLTVTSAQKNPTAFYLCASSLQGAAFFGQGTRLTVV.

This rearrangement joins TRBV27 to TRBJ1-1, with 9 bases lining up with TRBD1. CDR1 and CDR2 from the germline V gene are MNHEY and SMNVEV (reference sequence). The CDR3 spans 14 residues. After removal of 6 bases from V and 5 bases from J, the junction contained 7 bases not matched to a gene. CDR3 protein: CASRRDRAFTEAFF. CDR3 DNA sequence: TGTGCCAGCAGACGGGACAGGGCCTTTACTGAAGCTTTCTTT.

The V call is TRBV3-1 (or the pseudogene TRBV3-2), the J call TRBJ2-3; TRBD2 matches at 15 bases. There are 17 residues in the CDR3. Trimming cost V 3 bases and J 5 bases; bases outside gene matches: 6. Looked up from germline, CDR1 is LGHDT and CDR2 is YNNKEL (reference sequence). The CDR3 sequence: CASSQTGTSGRRDTQYF. In nucleotides, the CDR3 is TGTGCCAGCAGCCAGACGGGGACTAGCGGGAGGCGAGATACGCAGTATTTT.